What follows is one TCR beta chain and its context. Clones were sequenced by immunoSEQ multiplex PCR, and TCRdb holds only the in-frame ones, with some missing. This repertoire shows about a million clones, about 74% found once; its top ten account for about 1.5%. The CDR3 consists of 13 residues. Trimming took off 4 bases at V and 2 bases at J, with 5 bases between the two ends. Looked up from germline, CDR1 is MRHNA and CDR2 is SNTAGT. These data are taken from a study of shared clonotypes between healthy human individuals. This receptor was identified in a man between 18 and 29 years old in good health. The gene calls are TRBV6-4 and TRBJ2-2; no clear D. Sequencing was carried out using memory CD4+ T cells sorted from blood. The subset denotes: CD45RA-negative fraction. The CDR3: CASSGHNTGELFF. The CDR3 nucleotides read TGTGCCAGCAGTGGCCACAACACCGGGGAGCTGTTTTTT.